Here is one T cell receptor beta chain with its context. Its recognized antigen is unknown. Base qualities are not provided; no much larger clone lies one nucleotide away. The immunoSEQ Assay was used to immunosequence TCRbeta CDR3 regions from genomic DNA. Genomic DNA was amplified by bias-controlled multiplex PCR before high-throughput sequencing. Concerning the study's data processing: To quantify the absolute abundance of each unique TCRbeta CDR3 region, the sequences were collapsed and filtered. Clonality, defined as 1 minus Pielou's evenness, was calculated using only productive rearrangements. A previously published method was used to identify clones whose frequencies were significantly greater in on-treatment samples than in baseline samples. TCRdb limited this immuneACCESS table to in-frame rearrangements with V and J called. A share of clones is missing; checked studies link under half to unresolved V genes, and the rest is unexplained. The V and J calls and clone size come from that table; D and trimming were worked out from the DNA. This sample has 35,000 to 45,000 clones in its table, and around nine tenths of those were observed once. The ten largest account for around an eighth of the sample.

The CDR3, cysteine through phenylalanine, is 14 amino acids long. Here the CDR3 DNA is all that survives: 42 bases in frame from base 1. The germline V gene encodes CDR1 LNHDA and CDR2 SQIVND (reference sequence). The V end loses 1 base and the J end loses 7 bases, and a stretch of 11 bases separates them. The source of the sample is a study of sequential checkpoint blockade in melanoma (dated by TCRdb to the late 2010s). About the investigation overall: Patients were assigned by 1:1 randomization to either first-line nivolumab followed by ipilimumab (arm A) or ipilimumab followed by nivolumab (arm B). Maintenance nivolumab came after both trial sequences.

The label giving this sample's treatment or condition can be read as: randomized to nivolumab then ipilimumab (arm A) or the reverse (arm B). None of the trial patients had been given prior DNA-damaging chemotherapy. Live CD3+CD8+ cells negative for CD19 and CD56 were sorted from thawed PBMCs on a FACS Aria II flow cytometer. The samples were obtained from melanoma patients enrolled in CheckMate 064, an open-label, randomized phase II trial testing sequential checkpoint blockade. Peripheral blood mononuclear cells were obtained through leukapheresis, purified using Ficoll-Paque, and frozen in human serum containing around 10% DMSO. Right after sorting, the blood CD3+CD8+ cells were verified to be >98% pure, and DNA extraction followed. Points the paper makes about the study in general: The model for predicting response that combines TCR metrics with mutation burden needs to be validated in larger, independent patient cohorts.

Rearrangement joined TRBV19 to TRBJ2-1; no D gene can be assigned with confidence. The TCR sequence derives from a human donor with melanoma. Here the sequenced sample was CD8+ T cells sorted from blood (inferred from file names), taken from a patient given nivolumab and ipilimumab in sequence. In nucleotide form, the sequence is TGTGCCAGTAGTATAGTTGCGGTTGGGAATGAGCAGTTCTTC. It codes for CASSIVAVGNEQFF.